The T cell receptor (beta chain) described here comes from a study of T cell responses to AZD1222 COVID-19 vaccine. With respect to this clone: Its antigen is not identified.

Measured with immunoSEQ multiplex PCR; TCRdb has only the in-frame clones, and not every one. The repertoire has 70,000 to 75,000 clones, about 78% of them found once; the top ten carry about 50%. The CDR3 contains 14 residues. Trimming removed 6 bases from V and 3 bases from J; junction bases left unmatched: 7. From germline, CDR1 is LGHNA and CDR2 YNFKEQ. Overall study results and limits: Clonal diversity was possibly underestimated; the donors were predominantly white British and more often female. Reportedly, close to half of spike-specific TCRs are directed against unmutated variant regions.

The sample was peripheral blood, taken 28 days after the second AZD1222 dose. The gene calls are TRBV4-2 and TRBJ2-5; 7 nucleotides line up with TRBD1. The source of this sequence is an adult who received the AZD1222 COVID-19 vaccine. The CDR3: CASRQGQEEETQYF. CDR3 DNA: TGTGCCAGCAGACAGGGGCAGGAGGAAGAGACCCAGTACTTC.